A selection of T cell receptor beta chains follows, all from one sample in a study of shared clonotypes between healthy human individuals. This table comes from immunoSEQ multiplex PCR, and its TCRdb copy is limited to in-frame clones, with some not included. The sample lists 900,000 to 1,200,000 clones, 75% to 85% occurring once. The specimen was memory CD4+ T cells from PBMCs. All receptors come from a man aged 18 to 29 in good health. Some clones in this sample may be carry-over from other donors' samples. CDR3s include the opening cysteine and the closing phenylalanine or tryptophan. The order of the fields is D gene, J gene, V gene, clone size, CDR3 length, CDR3 DNA, CDR3 protein. The D gene is left open where the match is weak. Clone size is shown for a subset of rows, as once, few, many or a class of expanded clone.

d_gene: TRBD1
j_gene: TRBJ2-5
v_gene: TRBV4-1
abundance: many
len: 15
CDR3nt: TGCGCCAGCAGCCTAAGGGACAGGGGGCGGGAGACCCAGTACTTC
CDR3aa: CASSLRDRGRETQYF

d_gene: .
j_gene: TRBJ1-2
v_gene: TRBV19
abundance: few
len: 14
CDR3nt: TGTGCCAGTAGAGCAGGACGGACCTACTATGGCTACACCTTC
CDR3aa: CASRAGRTYYGYTF

d_gene: .
j_gene: TRBJ2-5
v_gene: TRBV2
abundance: .
len: 12
CDR3nt: TGTGCCAGCAGTAGCAGGGGTGCGACCCAGTACTTC
CDR3aa: CASSSRGATQYF

d_gene: .
j_gene: TRBJ2-1
v_gene: TRBV25-1
abundance: many
len: 15
CDR3nt: TGTGCCAGCAGCGCCACGGACTCCCTTTACAATGAGCAGTTCTTC
CDR3aa: CASSATDSLYNEQFF

d_gene: .
j_gene: TRBJ2-2
v_gene: TRBV7-3
abundance: .
len: 14
CDR3nt: TGTGCCAGCAGCTTGGAGCGGGCCACCGGGGAGCTGTTTTTT
CDR3aa: CASSLERATGELFF

d_gene: .
j_gene: TRBJ1-1
v_gene: TRBV5-6
abundance: .
len: 15
CDR3nt: TGTGCCAGCAGCTTGTGGACGGTGATGAACACTGAAGCTTTCTTT
CDR3aa: CASSLWTVMNTEAFF

d_gene: .
j_gene: TRBJ2-5
v_gene: TRBV7-2
abundance: many
len: 12
CDR3nt: TGTGCCAGCAGCCGTGGCGCAGAGACCCAGTACTTC
CDR3aa: CASSRGAETQYF

d_gene: .
j_gene: TRBJ2-2
v_gene: TRBV5-1
abundance: .
len: 13
CDR3nt: TGCGCCAGCAGCTTATCTTGGACCGGGGAGCTGTTTTTT
CDR3aa: CASSLSWTGELFF

d_gene: .
j_gene: TRBJ2-2
v_gene: TRBV11-2
abundance: .
len: 14
CDR3nt: TGTGCCAGCAGCTTAGTCTATGGGGCCGGGGAGCTGTTTTTT
CDR3aa: CASSLVYGAGELFF

d_gene: TRBD2
j_gene: TRBJ2-5
v_gene: TRBV4-3
abundance: .
len: 14
CDR3nt: TGCGCCAGCAGCCAACTCGGGGGGTTCGAGACCCAGTACTTC
CDR3aa: CASSQLGGFETQYF

d_gene: TRBD1
j_gene: TRBJ1-1
v_gene: TRBV5-1
abundance: .
len: 15
CDR3nt: TGCGCCAGCAGCCCTACCGGGACAGGGGACACTGAAGCTTTCTTT
CDR3aa: CASSPTGTGDTEAFF

d_gene: .
j_gene: TRBJ1-2
v_gene: TRBV5-6
abundance: .
len: 14
CDR3nt: TGTGCCAGCAGCTTTTTACAGGGCAACTATGGCTACACCTTC
CDR3aa: CASSFLQGNYGYTF

d_gene: .
j_gene: TRBJ2-1
v_gene: TRBV9
abundance: .
len: 14
CDR3nt: TGTGCCAGCAGCGTAAGCGGTATTAACAATGAGCAGTTCTTC
CDR3aa: CASSVSGINNEQFF

d_gene: .
j_gene: TRBJ2-7
v_gene: TRBV7-2
abundance: .
len: 16
CDR3nt: TGTGCCAGCAGCTTAGACCAAGGTAGGAGCTCCTACGAGCAGTACTTC
CDR3aa: CASSLDQGRSSYEQYF

d_gene: .
j_gene: TRBJ1-2
v_gene: TRBV7-9
abundance: once
len: 17
CDR3nt: TGTGCCAGCAGCTTAGAGTCGACAAAGGCGACTAACTATGGCTACACCTTC
CDR3aa: CASSLESTKATNYGYTF

d_gene: TRBD2
j_gene: TRBJ2-7
v_gene: TRBV4-1
abundance: .
len: 19
CDR3nt: TGCGCCAGCAGCCCCCTACTAGCGGGAGGGGGAAGGAGCTCCTACGAGCAGTACTTC
CDR3aa: CASSPLLAGGGRSSYEQYF

d_gene: .
j_gene: TRBJ2-7
v_gene: TRBV27
abundance: .
len: 16
CDR3nt: TGTGCCAGCAGTCCACGAGGGACAACGAGCTCCTACGAGCAGTACTTC
CDR3aa: CASSPRGTTSSYEQYF

d_gene: .
j_gene: TRBJ1-4
v_gene: TRBV4-1
abundance: .
len: 15
CDR3nt: TGCGCCAGCAGCGAACAGTGGTTGACTAATGAAAAACTGTTTTTT
CDR3aa: CASSEQWLTNEKLFF

d_gene: .
j_gene: TRBJ1-2
v_gene: TRBV5-4
abundance: .
len: 16
CDR3nt: TGTGCCAGCAGCTTGGTGGGGATGGGAGGGGCGGATGGCTACACCTTC
CDR3aa: CASSLVGMGGADGYTF

d_gene: TRBD1
j_gene: TRBJ2-7
v_gene: TRBV6-4
abundance: once
len: 13
CDR3nt: TGTGCCAGCAGTTGGACAGGGGGAGGCGAGCAGTACTTC
CDR3aa: CASSWTGGGEQYF

d_gene: .
j_gene: TRBJ2-2
v_gene: TRBV18
abundance: .
len: 13
CDR3nt: TGTGCCAGCTCACTCGTGTACACCGGGGAGCTGTTTTTT
CDR3aa: CASSLVYTGELFF

d_gene: .
j_gene: TRBJ2-2
v_gene: TRBV5-1
abundance: .
len: 14
CDR3nt: TGCGCCAGCAGCTCGACGGGGAGGACCGGGGAGCTGTTTTTT
CDR3aa: CASSSTGRTGELFF

d_gene: .
j_gene: TRBJ1-5
v_gene: TRBV27
abundance: .
len: 14
CDR3nt: TGTGCCAGCAAAAAAGTGGGGTCCAATCAGCCCCAGCATTTT
CDR3aa: CASKKVGSNQPQHF

d_gene: TRBD1
j_gene: TRBJ1-5
v_gene: TRBV2
abundance: .
len: 14
CDR3nt: TGTGCCAGCAGTGGACAGGGCCCAGATCAGCCCCAGCATTTT
CDR3aa: CASSGQGPDQPQHF

d_gene: .
j_gene: TRBJ2-1
v_gene: TRBV11-1
abundance: .
len: 15
CDR3nt: TGTGCCAGCAGCCCAGCGGAGAGCTCCTACAATGAGCAGTTCTTC
CDR3aa: CASSPAESSYNEQFF

d_gene: TRBD2
j_gene: TRBJ2-2
v_gene: TRBV6-5
abundance: .
len: 15
CDR3nt: TGTGCCAGCAGTTCTAGCGGGCCGGGGGGAAGGGAGCTGTTTTTT
CDR3aa: CASSSSGPGGRELFF

d_gene: TRBD1
j_gene: TRBJ2-1
v_gene: TRBV9
abundance: .
len: 15
CDR3nt: TGTGCCAGCAGCCCCCGACAGGGTACAGACAATGAGCAGTTCTTC
CDR3aa: CASSPRQGTDNEQFF

d_gene: .
j_gene: TRBJ2-1
v_gene: TRBV5-6
abundance: .
len: 15
CDR3nt: TGTGCCAGCAGCTTGACCCGCGGTTCCTACAATGAGCAGTTCTTC
CDR3aa: CASSLTRGSYNEQFF

d_gene: .
j_gene: TRBJ1-6
v_gene: TRBV2
abundance: .
len: 14
CDR3nt: TGTGCCAGCAGAATAGGTCGGGGTCGATCACCCCTCCACTTT
CDR3aa: CASRIGRGRSPLHF

d_gene: .
j_gene: TRBJ1-1
v_gene: TRBV5-6
abundance: once
len: 15
CDR3nt: TGTGCCAGCAGCTCTCCCGGACGGGGGAACACTGAAGCTTTCTTT
CDR3aa: CASSSPGRGNTEAFF

d_gene: .
j_gene: TRBJ2-3
v_gene: TRBV5-1
abundance: .
len: 14
CDR3nt: TGCGCCAGCAGCTTGGGGACGCAATCAGATACGCAGTATTTT
CDR3aa: CASSLGTQSDTQYF

d_gene: .
j_gene: TRBJ2-6
v_gene: TRBV11-2
abundance: .
len: 14
CDR3nt: TGTGCCAGCAGCGAGGGGCCTGGGGCCAACGTCCTGACTTTC
CDR3aa: CASSEGPGANVLTF

d_gene: .
j_gene: TRBJ2-3
v_gene: TRBV7-2
abundance: .
len: 13
CDR3nt: TGTGCCAGCAGCCCCAGGAGGAGGGATACGCAGTATTTT
CDR3aa: CASSPRRRDTQYF